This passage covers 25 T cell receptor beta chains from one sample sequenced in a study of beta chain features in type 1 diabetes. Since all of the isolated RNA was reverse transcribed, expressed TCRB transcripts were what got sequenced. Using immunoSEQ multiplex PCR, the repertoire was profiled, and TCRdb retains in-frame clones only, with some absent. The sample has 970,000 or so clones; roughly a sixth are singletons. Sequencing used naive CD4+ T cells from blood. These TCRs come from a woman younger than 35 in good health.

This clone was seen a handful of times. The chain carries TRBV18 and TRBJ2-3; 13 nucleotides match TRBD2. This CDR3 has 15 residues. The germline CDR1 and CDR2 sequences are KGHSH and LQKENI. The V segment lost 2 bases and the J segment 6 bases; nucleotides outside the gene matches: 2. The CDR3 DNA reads TGTGCCAGCTCACCAGGACTAGCGGGAGTGGATACGCAGTATTTT. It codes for CASSPGLAGVDTQYF. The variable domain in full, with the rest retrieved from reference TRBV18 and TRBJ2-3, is NAGVMQNPRHLVRRRGQEARLRCSPMKGHSHVYWYRQLPEEGLKFMVYLQKENIIDESGMPKERFSAEFPKEGPSILRIQQVVRGDSAAYFCASSPGLAGVDTQYFGPGTRLTVL.

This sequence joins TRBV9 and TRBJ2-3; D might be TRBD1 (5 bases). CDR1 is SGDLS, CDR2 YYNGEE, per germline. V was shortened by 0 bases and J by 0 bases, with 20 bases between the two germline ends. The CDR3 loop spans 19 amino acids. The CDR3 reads CASSVAIDGWTSSTDTQYF. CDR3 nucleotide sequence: TGTGCCAGCAGCGTAGCAATCGACGGCTGGACAAGTAGCACAGATACGCAGTATTTT.

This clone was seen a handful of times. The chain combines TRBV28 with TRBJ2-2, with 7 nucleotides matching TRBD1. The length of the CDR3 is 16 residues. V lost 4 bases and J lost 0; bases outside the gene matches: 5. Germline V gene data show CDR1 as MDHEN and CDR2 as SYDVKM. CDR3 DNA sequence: TGTGCCAGCAGTTGGGGACAGTTCGCGAACACCGGGGAGCTGTTTTTT. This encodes CASSWGQFANTGELFF.

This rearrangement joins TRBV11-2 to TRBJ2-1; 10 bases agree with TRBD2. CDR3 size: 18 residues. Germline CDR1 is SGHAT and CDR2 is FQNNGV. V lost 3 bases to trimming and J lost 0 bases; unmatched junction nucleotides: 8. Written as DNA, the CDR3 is TGTGCCAGCAGCTTCGGACTAGCGGCCGTAGGCTCCTACAATGAGCAGTTCTTC. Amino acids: CASSFGLAAVGSYNEQFF.

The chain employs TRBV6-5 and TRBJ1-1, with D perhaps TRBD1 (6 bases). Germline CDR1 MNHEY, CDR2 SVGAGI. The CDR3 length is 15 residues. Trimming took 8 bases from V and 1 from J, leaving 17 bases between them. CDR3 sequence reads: CASHPTGSTNTEAFF. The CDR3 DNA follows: TGTGCCAGCCATCCTACAGGGTCGACGAACACTGAAGCTTTCTTT.

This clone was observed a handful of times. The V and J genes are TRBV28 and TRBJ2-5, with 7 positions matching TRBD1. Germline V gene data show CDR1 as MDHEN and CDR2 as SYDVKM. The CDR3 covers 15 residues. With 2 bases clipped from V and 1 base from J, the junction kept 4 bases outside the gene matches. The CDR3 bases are TGTGCCAGCAGTTTAGCTGCAGGGGGCCAAGAGACCCAGTACTTC. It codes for CASSLAAGGQETQYF.

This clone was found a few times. This chain's CDR3 is CASSLNGGYGYTF. CDR3 nucleotides: TGTGCCAGCAGCTTAAACGGGGGCTATGGCTACACCTTC. The chain has TRBV7-3 and TRBJ1-2; D might be TRBD1 (5 bases). Germline V gene sequence: CDR1 SGHTA, CDR2 FQGTGA. The CDR3 extends over 13 amino acids. V gave up 1 base and J gave up 4 bases, with 7 bases separating them. Drawing the rest from reference TRBV7-3 and TRBJ1-2, the complete variable domain is GAGVSQTPSNKVTEKGKYVELRCDPISGHTALYWYRQSLGQGPEFLIYFQGTGAADDSGLPNDRFFAVRPEGSVSTLKIQRTERGDSAVYLCASSLNGGYGYTFGSGTRLTVV.

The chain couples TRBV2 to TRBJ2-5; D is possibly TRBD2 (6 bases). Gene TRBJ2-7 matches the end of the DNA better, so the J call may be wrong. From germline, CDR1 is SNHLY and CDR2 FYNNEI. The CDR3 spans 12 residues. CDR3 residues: CAGTRDSYEQYF. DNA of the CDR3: TGTGCCGGGACGCGGGACTCCTACGAGCAGTACTTC.

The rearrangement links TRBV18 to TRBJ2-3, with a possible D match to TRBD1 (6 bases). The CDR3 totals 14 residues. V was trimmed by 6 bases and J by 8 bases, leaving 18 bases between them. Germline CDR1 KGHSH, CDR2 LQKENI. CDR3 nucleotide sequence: TGTGCCAGCTCTTCAAGACAGGCCGTGGTTACGCAGTATTTT. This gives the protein CASSSRQAVVTQYF.

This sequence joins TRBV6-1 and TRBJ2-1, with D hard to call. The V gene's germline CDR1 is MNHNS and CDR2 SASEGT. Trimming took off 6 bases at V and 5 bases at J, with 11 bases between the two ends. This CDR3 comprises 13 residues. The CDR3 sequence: CASSLEWNNEQFF. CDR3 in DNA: TGTGCCAGCAGCTTGGAGTGGAACAATGAGCAGTTCTTC.

CDR3 sequence: CASSLDLATYEQYF. CDR3 nucleotide sequence: TGCGCCAGCAGCTTGGACCTAGCTACCTACGAGCAGTACTTC. The rearrangement links TRBV5-1 to TRBJ2-7; D is possibly TRBD2 (5 bases). The length of the CDR3 is 14 residues. Per the germline V gene, CDR1 is SGHRS and CDR2 is YFSETQ. The germline V and J ends were trimmed by 0 bases and 2 bases, with 9 bases remaining between them.

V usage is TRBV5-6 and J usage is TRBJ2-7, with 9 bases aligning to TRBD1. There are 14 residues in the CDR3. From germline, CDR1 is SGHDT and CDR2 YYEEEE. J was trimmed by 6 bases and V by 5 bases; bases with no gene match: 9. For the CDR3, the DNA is TGTGCCAGCAGGCCACGGGACAGGGTAATCGAGCAGTACTTC. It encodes CASRPRDRVIEQYF.

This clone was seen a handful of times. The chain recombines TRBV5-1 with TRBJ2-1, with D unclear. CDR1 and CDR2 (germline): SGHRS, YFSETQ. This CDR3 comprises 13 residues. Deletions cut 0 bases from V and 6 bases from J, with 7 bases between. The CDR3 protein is CASSLEGFNEQFF. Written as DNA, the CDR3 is TGCGCCAGCAGCTTGGAGGGCTTCAATGAGCAGTTCTTC. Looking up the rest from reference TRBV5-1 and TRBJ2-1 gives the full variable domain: KAGVTQTPRYLIKTRGQQVTLSCSPISGHRSVSWYQQTPGQGLQFLFEYFSETQRNKGNFPGRFSGRQFSNSRSEMNVSTLELGDSALYLCASSLEGFNEQFFGPGTRLTVL.

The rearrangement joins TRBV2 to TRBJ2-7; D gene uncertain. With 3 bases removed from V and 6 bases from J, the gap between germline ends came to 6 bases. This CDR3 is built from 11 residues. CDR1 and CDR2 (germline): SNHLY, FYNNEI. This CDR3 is CASSEDGEQYF. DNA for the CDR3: TGTGCCAGCAGTGAGGACGGCGAGCAGTACTTC.

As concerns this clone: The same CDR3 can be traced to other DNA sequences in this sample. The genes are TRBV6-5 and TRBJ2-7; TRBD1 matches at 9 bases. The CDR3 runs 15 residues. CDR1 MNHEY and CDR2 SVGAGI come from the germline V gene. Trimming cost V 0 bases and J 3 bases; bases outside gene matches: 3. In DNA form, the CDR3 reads TGTGCCAGCAGTTACTCCGGGACAGGGAGCTACGAGCAGTACTTC. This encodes CASSYSGTGSYEQYF.

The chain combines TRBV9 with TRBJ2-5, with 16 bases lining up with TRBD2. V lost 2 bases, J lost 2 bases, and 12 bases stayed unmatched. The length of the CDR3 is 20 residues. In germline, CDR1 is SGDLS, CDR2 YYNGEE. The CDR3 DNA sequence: TGTGCCAGCAGCGTGAGTACCGGGACTAGCGGGAGGGCCCTGCAAGAGACCCAGTACTTC. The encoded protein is CASSVSTGTSGRALQETQYF.

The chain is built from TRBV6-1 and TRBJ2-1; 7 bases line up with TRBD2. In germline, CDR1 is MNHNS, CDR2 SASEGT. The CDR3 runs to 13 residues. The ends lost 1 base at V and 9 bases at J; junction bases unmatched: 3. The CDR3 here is CASSEGTSGEQFF. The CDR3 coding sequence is TGTGCCAGCAGTGAAGGGACTAGTGGTGAGCAGTTCTTC.

The CDR3 nucleotides are TGTGCCAGCTCCTACACTAGCTCTTCCTACAATGAGCAGTTCTTC. As protein: CASSYTSSSYNEQFF. J is TRBJ2-1 and V is TRBV18, with a possible D match to TRBD2 (6 bases). The CDR3 covers 15 residues. The V and J ends lost 6 bases and 1 base respectively, with 13 bases between them. The germline V gene encodes CDR1 KGHSH and CDR2 LQKENI.

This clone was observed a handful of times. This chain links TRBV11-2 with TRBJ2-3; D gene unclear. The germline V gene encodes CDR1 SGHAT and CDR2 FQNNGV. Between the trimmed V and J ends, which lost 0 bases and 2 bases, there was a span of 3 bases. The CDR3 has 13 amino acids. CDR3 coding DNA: TGTGCCAGCAGCTTAGATTTCACAGATACGCAGTATTTT. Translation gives CASSLDFTDTQYF.

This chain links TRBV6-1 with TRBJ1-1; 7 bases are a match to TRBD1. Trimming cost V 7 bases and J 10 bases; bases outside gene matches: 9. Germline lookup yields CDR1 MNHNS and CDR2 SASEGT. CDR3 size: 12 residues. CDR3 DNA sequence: TGTGCCAGCAACCCGCCGACAGGGAGAGCTTTCTTT. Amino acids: CASNPPTGRAFF.

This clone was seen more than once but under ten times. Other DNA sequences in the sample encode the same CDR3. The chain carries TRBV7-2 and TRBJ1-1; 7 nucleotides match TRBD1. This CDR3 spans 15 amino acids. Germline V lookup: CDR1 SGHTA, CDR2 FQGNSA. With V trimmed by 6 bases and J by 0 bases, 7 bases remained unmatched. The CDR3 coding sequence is TGTGCCAGCAGTCTACAGGGGACCATGAACACTGAAGCTTTCTTT. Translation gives CASSLQGTMNTEAFF.

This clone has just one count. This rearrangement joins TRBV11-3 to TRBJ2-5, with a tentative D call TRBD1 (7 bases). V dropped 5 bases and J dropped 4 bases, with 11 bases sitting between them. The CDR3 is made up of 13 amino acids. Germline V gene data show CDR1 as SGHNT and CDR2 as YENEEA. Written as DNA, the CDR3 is TGTGCCAGCAGCCGACAGGGAGGAGAGACCCAGTACTTC. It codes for CASSRQGGETQYF.

CDR3 protein: CASSRGLAGGRNEQFF. CDR3 bases: TGTGCCAGCAGCAGGGGACTAGCGGGAGGGCGCAATGAGCAGTTCTTC. The rearrangement joins TRBV9 to TRBJ2-1, with TRBD2 matching over 16 bases. There are 16 residues in the CDR3. The V gene's germline CDR1 is SGDLS and CDR2 YYNGEE. The J segment lost 6 bases and the V segment lost 4 bases, leaving 4 bases of the junction unmatched.

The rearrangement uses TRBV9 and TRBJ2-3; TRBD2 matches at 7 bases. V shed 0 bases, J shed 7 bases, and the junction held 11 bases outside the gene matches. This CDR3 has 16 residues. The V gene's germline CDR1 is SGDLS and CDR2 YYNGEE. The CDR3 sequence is CASSVDGGTYTYTQYF. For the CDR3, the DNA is TGTGCCAGCAGCGTAGACGGGGGGACGTACACCTATACGCAGTATTTT. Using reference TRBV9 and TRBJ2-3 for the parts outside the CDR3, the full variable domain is DSGVTQTPKHLITATGQRVTLRCSPRSGDLSVYWYQQSLDQGLQFLIQYYNGEERAKGNILERFSAQQFPDLHSELNLSSLELGDSALYFCASSVDGGTYTYTQYFGPGTRLTVL.

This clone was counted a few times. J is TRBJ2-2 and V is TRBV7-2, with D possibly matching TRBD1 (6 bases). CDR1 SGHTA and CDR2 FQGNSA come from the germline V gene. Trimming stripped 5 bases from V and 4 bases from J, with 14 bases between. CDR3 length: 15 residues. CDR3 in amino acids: CASSPGASPTGELFF. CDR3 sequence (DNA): TGTGCCAGCAGCCCAGGGGCGTCTCCCACCGGGGAGCTGTTTTTT.